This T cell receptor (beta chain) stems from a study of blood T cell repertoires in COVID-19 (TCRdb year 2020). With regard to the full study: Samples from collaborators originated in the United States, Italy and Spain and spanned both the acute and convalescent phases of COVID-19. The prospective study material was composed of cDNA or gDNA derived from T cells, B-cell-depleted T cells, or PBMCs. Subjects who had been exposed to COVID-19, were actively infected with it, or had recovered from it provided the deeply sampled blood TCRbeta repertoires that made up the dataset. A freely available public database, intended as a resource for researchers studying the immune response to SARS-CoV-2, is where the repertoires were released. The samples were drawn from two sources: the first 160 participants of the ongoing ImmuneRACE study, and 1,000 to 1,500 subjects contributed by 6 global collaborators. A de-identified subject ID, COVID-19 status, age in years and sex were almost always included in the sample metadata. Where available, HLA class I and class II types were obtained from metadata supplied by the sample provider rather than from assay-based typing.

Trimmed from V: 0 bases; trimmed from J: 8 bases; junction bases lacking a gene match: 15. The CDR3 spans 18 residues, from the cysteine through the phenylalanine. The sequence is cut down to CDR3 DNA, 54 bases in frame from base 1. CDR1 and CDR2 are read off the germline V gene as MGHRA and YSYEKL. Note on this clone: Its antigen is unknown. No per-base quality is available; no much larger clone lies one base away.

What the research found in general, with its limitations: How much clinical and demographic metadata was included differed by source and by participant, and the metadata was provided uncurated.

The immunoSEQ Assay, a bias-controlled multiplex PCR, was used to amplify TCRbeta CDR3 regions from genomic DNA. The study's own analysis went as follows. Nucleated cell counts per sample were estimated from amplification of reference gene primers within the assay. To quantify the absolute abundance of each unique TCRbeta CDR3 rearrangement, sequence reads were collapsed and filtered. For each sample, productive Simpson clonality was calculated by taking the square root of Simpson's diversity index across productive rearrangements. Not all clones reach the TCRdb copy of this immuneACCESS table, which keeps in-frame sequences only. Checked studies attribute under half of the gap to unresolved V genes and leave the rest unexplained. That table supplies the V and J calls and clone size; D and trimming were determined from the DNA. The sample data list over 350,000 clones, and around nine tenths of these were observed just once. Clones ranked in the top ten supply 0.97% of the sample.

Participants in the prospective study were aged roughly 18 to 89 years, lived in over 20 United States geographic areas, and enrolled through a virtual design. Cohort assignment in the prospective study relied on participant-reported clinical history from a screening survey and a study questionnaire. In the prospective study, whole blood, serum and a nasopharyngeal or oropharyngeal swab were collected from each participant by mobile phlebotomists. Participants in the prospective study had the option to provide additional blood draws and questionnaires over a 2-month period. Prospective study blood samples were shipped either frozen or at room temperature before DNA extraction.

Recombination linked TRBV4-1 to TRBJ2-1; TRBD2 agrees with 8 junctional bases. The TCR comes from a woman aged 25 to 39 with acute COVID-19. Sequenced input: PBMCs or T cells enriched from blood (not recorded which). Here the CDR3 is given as CASSQDPLESGGTDEQFF. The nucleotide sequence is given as TGCGCCAGCAGCCAAGACCCCCTGGAGAGCGGGGGTACGGATGAGCAGTTCTTC.